This T cell receptor (beta chain) is from a study of spatial heterogeneity in lung cancer. Across the whole study: The donors, fewer than 90 patients with untreated early-stage non-small cell lung cancer, provided the samples.

V was pared by 5 bases and J by 7 bases, with 19 bases between. Germline V gives CDR1 SGDLS, CDR2 YYNGEE. The CDR3 extends over 14 amino acids. Each molecule of TCR cDNA was tagged with one unique molecular identifier. TCRdb independently ran MiXCR on the 5' RACE reads; one entry per CDR3 protein. Found here are approximately 43,000 distinct CDR3 sequences, roughly a tenth of them singletons; the top ten hold approximately 17%. The time point: blood at routine non-recurrence follow-up after resection. No cell sorting; template was whole RNA from tumor, lung tissue or PBMC. This chain connects TRBV9 to TRBJ2-7, with a tentative D call TRBD1 (7 bases). The TCR sequence derives from a female donor with early-stage non-small cell lung cancer. The sequencing used PBMCs, collected at follow-up. The CDR3 sequence is CASRSGDSFGEQYF. The DNA of the CDR3 is TGTGCCAGCAGATCGGGGGACAGTTTTGGAGAGCAGTACTTC.